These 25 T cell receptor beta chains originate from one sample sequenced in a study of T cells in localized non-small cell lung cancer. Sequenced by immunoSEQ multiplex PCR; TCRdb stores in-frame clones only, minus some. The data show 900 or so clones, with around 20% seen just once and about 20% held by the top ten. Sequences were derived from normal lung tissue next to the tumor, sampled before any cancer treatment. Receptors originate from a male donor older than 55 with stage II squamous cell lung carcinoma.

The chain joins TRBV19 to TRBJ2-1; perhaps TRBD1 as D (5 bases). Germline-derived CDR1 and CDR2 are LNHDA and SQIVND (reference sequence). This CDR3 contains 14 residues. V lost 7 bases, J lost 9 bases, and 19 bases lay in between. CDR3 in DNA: TGTGCCAGTATAATGGGGCAGGGCGTTGGTGAGCAGTTCTTC. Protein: CASIMGQGVGEQFF.

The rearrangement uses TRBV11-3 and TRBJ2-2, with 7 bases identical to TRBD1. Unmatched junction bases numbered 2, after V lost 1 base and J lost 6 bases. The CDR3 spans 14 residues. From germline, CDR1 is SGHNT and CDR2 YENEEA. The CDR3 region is CASSLGGTAGELFF. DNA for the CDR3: TGTGCCAGCAGCTTAGGGGGGACAGCCGGGGAGCTGTTTTTT.

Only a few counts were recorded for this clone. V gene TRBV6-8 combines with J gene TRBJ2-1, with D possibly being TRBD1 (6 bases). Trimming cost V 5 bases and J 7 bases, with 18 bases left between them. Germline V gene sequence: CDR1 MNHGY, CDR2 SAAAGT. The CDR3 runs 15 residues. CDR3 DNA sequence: TGTGCCAGCAGTCCTCCAGGGGCCGCACTAAATGAGCAGTTCTTC. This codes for CASSPPGAALNEQFF.

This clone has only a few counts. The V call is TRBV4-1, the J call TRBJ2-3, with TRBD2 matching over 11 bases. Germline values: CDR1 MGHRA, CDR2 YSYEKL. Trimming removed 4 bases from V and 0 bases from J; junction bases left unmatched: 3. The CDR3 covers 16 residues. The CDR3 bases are TGCGCCAGCAGCCTTTTAGCGGGAGGGAGCACAGATACGCAGTATTTT. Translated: CASSLLAGGSTDTQYF.

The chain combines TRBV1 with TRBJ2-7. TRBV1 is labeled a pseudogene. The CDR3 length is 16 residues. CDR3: CASSQVDGFNSYEQYF. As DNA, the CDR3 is TGCGCCAGCAGCCAGGTGGACGGGTTTAACTCCTACGAGCAGTACTTC.

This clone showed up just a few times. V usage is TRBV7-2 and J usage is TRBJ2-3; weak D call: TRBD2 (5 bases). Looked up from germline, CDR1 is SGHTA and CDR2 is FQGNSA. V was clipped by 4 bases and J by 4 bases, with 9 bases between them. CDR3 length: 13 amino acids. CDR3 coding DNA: TGTGCCAGCAGCTCACTAGAAGCAGATACGCAGTATTTT. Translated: CASSSLEADTQYF.

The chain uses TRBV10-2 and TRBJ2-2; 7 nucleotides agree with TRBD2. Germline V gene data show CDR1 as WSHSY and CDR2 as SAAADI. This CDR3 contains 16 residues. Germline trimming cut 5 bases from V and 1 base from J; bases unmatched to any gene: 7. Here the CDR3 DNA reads TGCGCCAGCAGTTGGGGGGGTCGGAGGAACACCGGGGAGCTGTTTTTT. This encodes CASSWGGRRNTGELFF.

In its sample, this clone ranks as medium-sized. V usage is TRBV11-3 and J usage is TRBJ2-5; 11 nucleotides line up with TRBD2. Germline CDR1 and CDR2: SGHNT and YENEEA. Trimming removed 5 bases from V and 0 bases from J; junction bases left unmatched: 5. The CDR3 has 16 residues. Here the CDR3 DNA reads TGTGCCAGCAGCGGCCGGACTAGCGGGTACCAAGAGACCCAGTACTTC. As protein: CASSGRTSGYQETQYF.

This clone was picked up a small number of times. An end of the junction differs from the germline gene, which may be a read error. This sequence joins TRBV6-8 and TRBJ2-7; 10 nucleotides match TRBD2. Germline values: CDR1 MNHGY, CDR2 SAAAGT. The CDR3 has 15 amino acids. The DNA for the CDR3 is TGTGCCATCAGTGACTCTAGCGGGAGTTCCTACGAGCAGTACTTC. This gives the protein CAISDSSGSSYEQYF.

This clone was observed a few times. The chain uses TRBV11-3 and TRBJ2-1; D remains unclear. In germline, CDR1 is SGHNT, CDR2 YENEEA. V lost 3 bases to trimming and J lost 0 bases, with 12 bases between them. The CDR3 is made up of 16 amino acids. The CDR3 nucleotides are TGTGCCAGCAGCTTGCCGACTGGTAGCTCCTACAATGAGCAGTTCTTC. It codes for CASSLPTGSSYNEQFF.

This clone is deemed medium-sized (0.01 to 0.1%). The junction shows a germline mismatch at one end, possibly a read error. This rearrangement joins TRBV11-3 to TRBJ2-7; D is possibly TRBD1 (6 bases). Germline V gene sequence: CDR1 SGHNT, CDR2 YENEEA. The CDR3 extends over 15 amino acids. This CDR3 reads CASSFNRDTPLDADF. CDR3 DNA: TGTGCCAGCAGCTTTAACCGGGACACGCCCCTCGATGCGGACTTC.

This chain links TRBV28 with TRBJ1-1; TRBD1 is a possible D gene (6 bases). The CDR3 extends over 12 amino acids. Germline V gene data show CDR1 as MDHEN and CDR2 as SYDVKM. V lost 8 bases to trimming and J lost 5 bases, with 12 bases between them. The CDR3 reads CASHVQGTEAFF. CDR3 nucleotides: TGTGCCAGCCACGTACAGGGAACTGAAGCTTTCTTT.

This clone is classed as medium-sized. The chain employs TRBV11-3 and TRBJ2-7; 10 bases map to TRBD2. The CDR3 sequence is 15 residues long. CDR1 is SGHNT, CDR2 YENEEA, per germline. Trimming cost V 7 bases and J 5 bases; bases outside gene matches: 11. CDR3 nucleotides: TGTGCCAGCATCCCAGGCCTAGCGGGAGTCCACGAGCAGTACTTC. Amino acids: CASIPGLAGVHEQYF.

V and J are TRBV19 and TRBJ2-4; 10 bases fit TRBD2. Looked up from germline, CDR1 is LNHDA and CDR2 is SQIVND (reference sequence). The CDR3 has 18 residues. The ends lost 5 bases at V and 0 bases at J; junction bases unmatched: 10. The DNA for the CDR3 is TGTGCCAGTAGTGCACTAGATCTAGCGGGAGAAGCCAAAAACATTCAGTACTTC. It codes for CASSALDLAGEAKNIQYF.

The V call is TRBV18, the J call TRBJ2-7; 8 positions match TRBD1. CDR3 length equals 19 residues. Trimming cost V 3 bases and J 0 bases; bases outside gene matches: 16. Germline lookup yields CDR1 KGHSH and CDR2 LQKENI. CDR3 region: CASSPGTGLGFHSSYEQYF. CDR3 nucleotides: TGTGCCAGCTCACCCGGGACAGGTTTGGGTTTTCACAGCTCCTACGAGCAGTACTTC.

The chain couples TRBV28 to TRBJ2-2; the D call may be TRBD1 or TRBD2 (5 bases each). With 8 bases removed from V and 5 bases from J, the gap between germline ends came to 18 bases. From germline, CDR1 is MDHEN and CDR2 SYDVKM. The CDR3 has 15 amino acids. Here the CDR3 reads CASGRGNVETGELFF. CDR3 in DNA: TGTGCCAGCGGCCGGGGCAATGTGGAAACCGGGGAGCTGTTTTTT.

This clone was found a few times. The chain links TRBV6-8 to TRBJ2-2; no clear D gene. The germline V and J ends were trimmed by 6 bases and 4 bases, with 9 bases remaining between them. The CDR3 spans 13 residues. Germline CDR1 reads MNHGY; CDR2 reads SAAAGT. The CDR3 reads CASRPFLTGELFF. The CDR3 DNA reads TGTGCCAGCAGGCCTTTCCTCACCGGGGAGCTGTTTTTT.

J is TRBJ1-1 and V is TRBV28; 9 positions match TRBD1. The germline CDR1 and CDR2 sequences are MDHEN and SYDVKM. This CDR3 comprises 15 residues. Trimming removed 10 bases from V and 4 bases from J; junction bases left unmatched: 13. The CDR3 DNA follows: TGTGCCATCGGGGGACAGGGATTTTCGGGCACTGAAGCTTTCTTT. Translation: CAIGGQGFSGTEAFF.

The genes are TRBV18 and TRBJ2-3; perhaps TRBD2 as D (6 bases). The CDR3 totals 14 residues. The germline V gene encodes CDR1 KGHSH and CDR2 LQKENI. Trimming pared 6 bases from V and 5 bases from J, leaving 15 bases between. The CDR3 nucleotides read TGTGCCAGCTCGGCCCGGGGGTACAAAGATACGCAGTATTTT. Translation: CASSARGYKDTQYF.

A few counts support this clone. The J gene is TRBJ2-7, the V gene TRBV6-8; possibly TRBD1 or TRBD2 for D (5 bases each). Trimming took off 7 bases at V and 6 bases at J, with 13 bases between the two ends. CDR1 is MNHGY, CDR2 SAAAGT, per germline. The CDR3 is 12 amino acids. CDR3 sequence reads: CASNPGTPEQYF. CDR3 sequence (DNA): TGTGCCAGCAACCCAGGGACCCCCGAGCAGTACTTC.

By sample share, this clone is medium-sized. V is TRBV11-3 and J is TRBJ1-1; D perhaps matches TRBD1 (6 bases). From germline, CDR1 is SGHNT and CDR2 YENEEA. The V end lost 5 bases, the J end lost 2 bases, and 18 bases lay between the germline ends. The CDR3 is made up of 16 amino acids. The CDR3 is CASSPEEPGTNTEAFF. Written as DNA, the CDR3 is TGTGCCAGCAGCCCTGAAGAACCGGGGACAAACACTGAAGCTTTCTTT.

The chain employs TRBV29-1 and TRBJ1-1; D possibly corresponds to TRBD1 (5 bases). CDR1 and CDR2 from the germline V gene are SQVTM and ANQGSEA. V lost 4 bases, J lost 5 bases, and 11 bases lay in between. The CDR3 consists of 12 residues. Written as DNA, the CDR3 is TGCAGCGTTGCGGGGCGGCGAACTGAAGCTTTCTTT. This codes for CSVAGRRTEAFF. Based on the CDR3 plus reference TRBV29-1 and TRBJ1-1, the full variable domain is SAVISQKPSRDICQRGTSLTIQCQVDSQVTMMFWYRQQPGQSLTLIATANQGSEATYESGFVIDKFPISRPNLTFSTLTVSNMSPEDSSIYLCSVAGRRTEAFFGQGTRLTVV.

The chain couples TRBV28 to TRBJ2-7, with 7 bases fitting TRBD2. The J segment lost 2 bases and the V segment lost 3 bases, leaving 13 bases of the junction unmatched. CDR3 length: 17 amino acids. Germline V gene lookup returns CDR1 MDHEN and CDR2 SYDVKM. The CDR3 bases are TGTGCCAGCAGTTTCAATCCATTCGGGACTAAGACCTACGAGCAGTACTTC. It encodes CASSFNPFGTKTYEQYF.

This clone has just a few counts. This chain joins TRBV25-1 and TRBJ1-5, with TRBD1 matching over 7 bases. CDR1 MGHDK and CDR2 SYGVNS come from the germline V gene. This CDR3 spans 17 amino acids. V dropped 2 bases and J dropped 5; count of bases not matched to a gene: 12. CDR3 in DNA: TGTGCCAGCAGTGAACGCCCTACAGGGGAGTCCGATCAGCCCCAGCATTTT. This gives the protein CASSERPTGESDQPQHF.

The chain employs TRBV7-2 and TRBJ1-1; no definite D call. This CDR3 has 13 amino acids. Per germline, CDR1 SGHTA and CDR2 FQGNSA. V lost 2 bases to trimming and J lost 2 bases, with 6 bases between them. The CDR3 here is CASSLLANTEAFF. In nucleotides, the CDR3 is TGTGCCAGCAGCTTACTCGCAAACACTGAAGCTTTCTTT.